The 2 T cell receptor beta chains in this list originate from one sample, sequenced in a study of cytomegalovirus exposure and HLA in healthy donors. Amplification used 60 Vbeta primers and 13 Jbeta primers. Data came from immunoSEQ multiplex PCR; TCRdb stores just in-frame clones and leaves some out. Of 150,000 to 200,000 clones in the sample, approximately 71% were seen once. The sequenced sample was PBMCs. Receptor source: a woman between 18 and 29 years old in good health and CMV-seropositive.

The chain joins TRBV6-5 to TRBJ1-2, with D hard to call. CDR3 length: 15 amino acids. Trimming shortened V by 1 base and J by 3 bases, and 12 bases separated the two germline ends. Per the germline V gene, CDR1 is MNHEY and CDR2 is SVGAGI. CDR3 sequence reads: CASSYWVEPHYGYTF. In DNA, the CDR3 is TGTGCCAGCAGTTACTGGGTGGAGCCCCACTATGGCTACACCTTC.

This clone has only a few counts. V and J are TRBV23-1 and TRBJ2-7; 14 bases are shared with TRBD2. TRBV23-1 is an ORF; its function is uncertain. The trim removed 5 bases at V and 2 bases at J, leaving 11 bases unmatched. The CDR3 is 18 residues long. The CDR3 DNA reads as TGCGCCAGCAGTACAGGACAGCGGGGACTAGCGGGGGCCTACGAGCAGTACTTC. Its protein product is CASSTGQRGLAGAYEQYF.